Described below is a single T cell receptor (delta chain) sequence and its context. Antigen: not known. This sample is drawn from a study of Vδ1+ human thymocytes. Study-level results: Thymic TRG and TRD repertoires appeared highly polyclonal, with Gaussian CDR3 length distributions. TRG sequences recurred across donors, whereas TRD sequences stayed essentially private. Unlike peripheral blood Vdelta1+ controls, thymic delta-chain sequences included about 20% Vdelta2 and few Vdelta3.

CDR1 TSWWSYY and CDR2 QGS come from the germline V gene. V dropped 0 bases and J dropped 0 bases, with 14 bases sitting between them. The CDR3 is 17 amino acids. Extracted RNA was reverse transcribed into cDNA. CDR3 amplicons came from multiplex PCR with pooled V-gene forward and constant-region reverse primers. TCRdb called clones anew from the multiplex PCR reads with CATT. Of approximately 25,000 delta-chain clones in the sample, nearly 7.5% are singletons; the top ten hold 0.8% to 1%. This sequence originates from a girl under three years old who had congenital heart surgery. J is TRDJ1 and V is TRDV1; D gene unclear. What was sequenced was Vdelta1+ gamma-delta thymocytes from the thymus. Subset noted: FACS-sorted CD3+ TCRalphabeta- TCRVdelta1+ TCRVdelta2- thymocytes. CDR3 amino acids: CALGELRVRHDTDKLIF. Written as DNA, the CDR3 is TGTGCTCTTGGGGAACTACGCGTTAGACATGACACCGATAAACTCATCTTT.